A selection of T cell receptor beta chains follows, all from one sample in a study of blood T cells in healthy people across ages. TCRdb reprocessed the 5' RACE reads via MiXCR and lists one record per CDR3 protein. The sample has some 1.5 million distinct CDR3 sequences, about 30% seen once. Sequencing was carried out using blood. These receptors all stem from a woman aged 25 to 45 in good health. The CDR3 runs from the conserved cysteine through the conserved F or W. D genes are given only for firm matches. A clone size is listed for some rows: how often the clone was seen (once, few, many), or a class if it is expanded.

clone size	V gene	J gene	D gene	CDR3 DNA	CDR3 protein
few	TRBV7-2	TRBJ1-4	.	TGTGCCAGCAGCTTAGCTGGGACGGATGAAAAACTGTTTTTT	CASSLAGTDEKLFF
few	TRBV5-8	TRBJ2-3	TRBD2	TGTGCCAGCAGCTACGATAGCGGGTCAGATACGCAGTATTTT	CASSYDSGSDTQYF
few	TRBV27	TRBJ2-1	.	TGTGCCAGCAGTCCAGGGTCTAAGGCCGAGCAGTTCTTC	CASSPGSKAEQFF
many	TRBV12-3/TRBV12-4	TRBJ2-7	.	TGTGCCAGCAGCCGGAACAGGGACTACGAGCAGTACTTC	CASSRNRDYEQYF
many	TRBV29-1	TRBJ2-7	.	TGCAGCGTTGATCAGGATGGCGAGCAGTACTTC	CSVDQDGEQYF
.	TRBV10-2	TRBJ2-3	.	TGCGCCAGCGTCCGGGACACCTACACAGATACGCAGTATTTT	CASVRDTYTDTQYF
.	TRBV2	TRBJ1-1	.	TGTGCCAGCGATCAAACAATGGGGGGGAAAGCTTTCTTT	CASDQTMGGKAFF
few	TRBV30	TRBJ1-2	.	TGTGCCTGGAGTGTCGATGAGAACTATGGCTACACCTTC	CAWSVDENYGYTF
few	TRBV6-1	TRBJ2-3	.	TGTGCCAGCAGTGAATCCGCATCAGATACGCAGTATTTT	CASSESASDTQYF
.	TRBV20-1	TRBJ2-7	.	TGCAGTGCCCCATCGACCGGAAGTAACTCCTACGAGCAGTACTTC	CSAPSTGSNSYEQYF
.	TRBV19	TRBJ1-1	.	TGTGCCAGTAGCCCACAGGGTGGAGGGTACACTGAAGCTTTCTTT	CASSPQGGGYTEAFF
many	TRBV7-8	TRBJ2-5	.	TGTGCCAGCAGCTTAGTAGCTGGTGGAGGACAAGAGACCCAGTACTTC	CASSLVAGGGQETQYF
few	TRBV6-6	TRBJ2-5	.	TGTGCCAGCAGTTACGGGCTAGATGAGACCCAGTACTTC	CASSYGLDETQYF
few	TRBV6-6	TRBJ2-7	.	TGTGCCAGCAGTTACTCGACGAGACGCTCCTACGAGCAGTACTTC	CASSYSTRRSYEQYF
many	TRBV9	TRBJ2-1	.	TGTGCCAGCAGCGTAACAGGGACTTCCTACAATGAGCAGTTCTTC	CASSVTGTSYNEQFF
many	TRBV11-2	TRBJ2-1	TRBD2	TGTGCCAGCAGCTCACGTCCCGGGACTAGCGGGGGGGGATCCTACAATGAGCAGTTCTTC	CASSSRPGTSGGGSYNEQFF
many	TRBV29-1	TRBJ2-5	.	TGCAGCGTTGGTCTAGTGCTCTCGGAGACCCAGTACTTC	CSVGLVLSETQYF
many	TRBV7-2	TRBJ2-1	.	TGTGCCAGCAGCTTTAGCATTGGGTCCGCGGAGGGTGAGCAGTTCTTC	CASSFSIGSAEGEQFF
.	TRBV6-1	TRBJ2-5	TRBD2	TGTGCCAGCAGTGGAAGAACTAGCGGGGCCCGGGACCAGTACTTC	CASSGRTSGARDQYF
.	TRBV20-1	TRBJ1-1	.	TGCAGTGCTAGACTAGGGAAGGGCCCCATGAACACTGAAGCTTTCTTT	CSARLGKGPMNTEAFF
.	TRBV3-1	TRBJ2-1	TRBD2	TGTGCCGGCAGCCAGATAGCGGGGGATGAGCAGTTCTTC	CAGSQIAGDEQFF
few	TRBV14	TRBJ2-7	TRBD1	TGTGCCAGCAGCCAATATGAGGGGGCCGAGCAGTACTTC	CASSQYEGAEQYF